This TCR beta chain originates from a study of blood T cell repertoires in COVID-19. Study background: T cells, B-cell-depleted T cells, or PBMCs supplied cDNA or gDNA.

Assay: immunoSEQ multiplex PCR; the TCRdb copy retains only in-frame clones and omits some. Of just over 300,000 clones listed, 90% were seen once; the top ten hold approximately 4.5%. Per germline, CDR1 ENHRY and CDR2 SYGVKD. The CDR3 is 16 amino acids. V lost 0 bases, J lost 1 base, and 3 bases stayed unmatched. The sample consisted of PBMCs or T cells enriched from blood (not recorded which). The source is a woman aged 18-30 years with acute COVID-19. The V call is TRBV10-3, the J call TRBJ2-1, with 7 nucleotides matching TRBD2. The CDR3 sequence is CAISESWEGSYNEQFF. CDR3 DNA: TGTGCCATCAGTGAGTCGTGGGAGGGGTCCTACAATGAGCAGTTCTTC.